This T cell receptor (beta chain) was recovered during a study of cytomegalovirus exposure and HLA in healthy donors. PCR amplification relied on 60 Vbeta primers (plus 13 Jbeta primers). The data were produced by immunoSEQ multiplex PCR, yet TCRdb's version contains in-frame clones alone and is incomplete. In the table there are 55,000 to 70,000 clones, 65% to 75% of which are singletons. Study findings and constraints: Earlier analysis looked at TCR beta V segments, and most were productive about 87% or about 30% of the time.

J gave up 10 bases and V 0 bases, and 6 bases lay outside the gene matches. There are 14 residues in the CDR3. The germline CDR1 and CDR2 sequences are LGHNT and FRNRAP. Notes on this clone: Antigen: not known. The sample holds other DNA sequences that translate to the same CDR3.

The TCR comes from a woman aged 60-70 years in good health and CMV-seropositive. The J gene is TRBJ1-1, the V gene TRBV12-5, with 9 bases that match TRBD1. Sequenced sample: PBMCs. DNA for the CDR3: TGTGCTAGTGGTTTGGTACATGGGACAGGGTCAGCTTTCTTT. Protein product: CASGLVHGTGSAFF.